This T cell receptor beta chain was retrieved from a study of CD8+CD57+ T cells in acquired aplastic anemia. TCR beta VDJ and CDR3 profiles were obtained from a genomic DNA template. TCRdb re-derived calls from the reads in MiXCR, one entry per CDR3 protein. The table lists some 190,000 distinct CDR3 sequences, around 45% of them singletons, with around 2.9% in the top ten. The CDR3 sequence is 15 residues long. V lost 0 bases, J lost 7 bases, and 3 bases stayed unmatched. Germline-derived CDR1 and CDR2 are SGDLS and YYNGEE. The material sequenced was sorted CD4+, CD8+, or CD8+CD57+ T cells (not recorded which) from PBMCs. This TCR was recovered from a human donor in good health. V gene TRBV9 combines with J gene TRBJ1-6, with TRBD1 matching 8 bases. The CDR3 is CASSVGGQANSPLHF. The CDR3 DNA is TGTGCCAGCAGCGTAGGGGGACAGGCCAATTCACCCCTCCACTTT.